This TCR beta chain was identified during a study of CD8 T cells in ankylosing spondylitis (dated by TCRdb to about 2017). In the study overall: The study profiled T cell receptor beta repertoires in healthy donors and ankylosing spondylitis patients to find disease-linked TCR variants. The full study cohort was made up of about 25 ankylosing spondylitis patients and over 90 healthy donors. Samples of peripheral blood were taken, and for ankylosing spondylitis patients, synovial fluid was collected as well.

This sample was sequenced with an Illumina HiSeq 2500. Quantitative 5'-RACE with molecular barcodes was the method used to prepare the TCR beta libraries. The authors' pipeline ran thus. Disease-linked TCR variants were identified with a new computational method built on a probabilistic model of VDJ rearrangement. TCRdb ran its own pipeline on the public reads, namely fastp trimming at Q25 and MiXCR clone calling, and kept in-frame beta chains. Each CDR3 protein appears once, grouped with its most common genes and DNA. TCRdb's processing, not the authors' own work, is the source of the V and J calls. Present in this sample are 500,000 to 650,000 distinct CDR3 sequences, 5.3% of which were seen just once. The ten top clones hold approximately 3.5% of the sample. The paper as a whole reports these results and caveats: Some of the motif variants had been reported before in the synovial fluid and blood of reactive arthritis patients, a finding that suggests common disease-initiation mechanisms. The disease-linked clones showed a CD8+ phenotype and occurred at relatively low frequencies in peripheral blood. Blood from ankylosing spondylitis patients appeared to be characterized by a TCR beta motif made up of about 8 highly homologous amino acid variants. The disease-linked clones were reported as significantly enriched in matched synovial fluid samples from ankylosing spondylitis patients.

Taken from cysteine to phenylalanine, the CDR3 has 12 residues. Only the CDR3 portion is preserved as DNA: 36 bases, with reading frame beginning at the first base. CDR1 DFQATT and CDR2 SNEGSKA are derived from the germline V gene (reference sequence). V is reduced by 3 bases and J by 7 bases, leaving a spacing of 12 bases between them. In regard to this clonotype: Its target antigen remains unknown. Base-call qualities are not available, and no considerably larger clone is one nucleotide away.

The receptor chain draws on TRBV20-1 and TRBJ2-5, with a weak D call of TRBD2 (5 bases match). The origin of this receptor is a male donor with ankylosing spondylitis. Sequencing was carried out using blood, either unsorted or a sorted T cell fraction (not recorded which). The CDR3 region has the sequence CSASRRFGTQYF. At the DNA level, the sequence is TGCAGTGCTAGTAGGAGGTTTGGGACCCAGTACTTC.